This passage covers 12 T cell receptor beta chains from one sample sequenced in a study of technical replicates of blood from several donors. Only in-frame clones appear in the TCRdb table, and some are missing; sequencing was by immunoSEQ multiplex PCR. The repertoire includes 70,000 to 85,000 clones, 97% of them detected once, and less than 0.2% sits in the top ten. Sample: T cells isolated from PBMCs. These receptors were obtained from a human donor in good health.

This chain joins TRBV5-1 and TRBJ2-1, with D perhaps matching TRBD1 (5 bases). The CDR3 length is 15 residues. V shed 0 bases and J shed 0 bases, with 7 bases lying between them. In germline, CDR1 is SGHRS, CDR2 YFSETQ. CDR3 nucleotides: TGCGCCAGCAGCTTGGAGGGGCTCTCCTACAATGAGCAGTTCTTC. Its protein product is CASSLEGLSYNEQFF.

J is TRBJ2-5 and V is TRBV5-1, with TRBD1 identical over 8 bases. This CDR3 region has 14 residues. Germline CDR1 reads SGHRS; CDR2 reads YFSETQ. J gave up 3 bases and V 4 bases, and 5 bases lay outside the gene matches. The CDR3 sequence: CASSHSTGEETQYF. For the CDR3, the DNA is TGCGCCAGCAGCCATTCGACAGGGGAAGAGACCCAGTACTTC. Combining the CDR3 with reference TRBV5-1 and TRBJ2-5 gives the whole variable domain KAGVTQTPRYLIKTRGQQVTLSCSPISGHRSVSWYQQTPGQGLQFLFEYFSETQRNKGNFPGRFSGRQFSNSRSEMNVSTLELGDSALYLCASSHSTGEETQYFGPGTRLLVL.

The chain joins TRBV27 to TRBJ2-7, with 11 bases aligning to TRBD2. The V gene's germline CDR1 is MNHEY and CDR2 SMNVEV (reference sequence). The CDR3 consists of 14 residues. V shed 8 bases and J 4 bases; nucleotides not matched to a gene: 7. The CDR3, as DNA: TGTGCCAGCGCCCTAGCGGGAGGTCGGTACGAGCAGTACTTC. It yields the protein CASALAGGRYEQYF.

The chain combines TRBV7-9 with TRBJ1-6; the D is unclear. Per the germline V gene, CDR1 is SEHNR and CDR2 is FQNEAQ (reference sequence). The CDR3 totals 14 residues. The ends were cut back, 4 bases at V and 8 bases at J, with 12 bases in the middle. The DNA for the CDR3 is TGTGCCAGCAGCTCGTCCACGGGATATTCACCCCTCCACTTT. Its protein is CASSSSTGYSPLHF.

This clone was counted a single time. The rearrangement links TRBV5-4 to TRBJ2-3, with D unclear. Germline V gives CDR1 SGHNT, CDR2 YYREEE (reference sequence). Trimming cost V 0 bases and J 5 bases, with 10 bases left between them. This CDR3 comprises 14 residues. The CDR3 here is CASSLGMTGDTQYF. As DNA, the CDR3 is TGTGCCAGCAGCTTGGGGATGACGGGAGATACGCAGTATTTT.

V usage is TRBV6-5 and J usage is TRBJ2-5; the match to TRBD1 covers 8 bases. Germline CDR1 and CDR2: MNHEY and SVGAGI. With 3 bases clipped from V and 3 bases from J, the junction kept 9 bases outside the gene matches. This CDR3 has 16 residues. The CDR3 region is CASSYGGQAGEETQYF. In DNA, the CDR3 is TGTGCCAGCAGTTATGGGGGACAGGCCGGTGAAGAGACCCAGTACTTC.

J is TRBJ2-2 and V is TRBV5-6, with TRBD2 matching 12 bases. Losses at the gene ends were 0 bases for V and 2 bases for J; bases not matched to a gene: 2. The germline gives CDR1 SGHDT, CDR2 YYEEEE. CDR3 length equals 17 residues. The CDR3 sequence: CASSLVTSGGNTGELFF. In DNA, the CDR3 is TGTGCCAGCAGCTTGGTGACTAGCGGGGGAAACACCGGGGAGCTGTTTTTT.

In DNA, the CDR3 is TGTGCCAGCAGCCGCATGTTTGCGGGGGGGCGGGACATTCAGTACTTC. This codes for CASSRMFAGGRDIQYF. This chain joins TRBV7-2 and TRBJ2-4; TRBD2 matches 9 bases. The V segment lost 5 bases and the J segment 8 bases; nucleotides outside the gene matches: 13. The CDR3 covers 16 residues. CDR1 SGHTA and CDR2 FQGNSA come from the germline V gene.

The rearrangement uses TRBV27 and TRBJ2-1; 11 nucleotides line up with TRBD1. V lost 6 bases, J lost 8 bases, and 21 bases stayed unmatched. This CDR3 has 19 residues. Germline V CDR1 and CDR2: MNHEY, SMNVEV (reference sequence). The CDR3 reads CASSQRTGGGPGGPDEQFF. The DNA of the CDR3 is TGTGCCAGCAGCCAAAGGACAGGGGGCGGCCCGGGAGGGCCGGATGAGCAGTTCTTC.

This chain's CDR3 is CASSTLGGDYGYTF. The CDR3 DNA follows: TGTGCCAGCAGCACTCTGGGCGGGGACTATGGCTACACCTTC. This chain uses TRBV2 with TRBJ1-2, with D hard to call. This CDR3 spans 14 amino acids. Between the trimmed V and J ends, which lost 6 bases and 3 bases, there was a span of 14 bases. From germline, CDR1 is SNHLY and CDR2 FYNNEI.

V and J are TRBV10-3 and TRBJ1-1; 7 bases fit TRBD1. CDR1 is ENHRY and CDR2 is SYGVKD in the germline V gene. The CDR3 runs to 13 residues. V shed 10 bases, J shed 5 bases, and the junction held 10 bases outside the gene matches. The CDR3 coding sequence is TGTGCCACCATCCAGGGGGATGGGACTGAAGCTTTCTTT. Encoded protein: CATIQGDGTEAFF.

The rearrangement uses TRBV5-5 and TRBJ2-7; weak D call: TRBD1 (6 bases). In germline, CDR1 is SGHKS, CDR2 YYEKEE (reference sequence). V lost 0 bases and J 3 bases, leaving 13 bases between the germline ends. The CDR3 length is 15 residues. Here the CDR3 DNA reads TGTGCCAGCAGCTTGGCCCAGGCAGGGGACTACGAGCAGTACTTC. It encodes CASSLAQAGDYEQYF.